This T cell receptor beta chain was sequenced in a study of CD8+ T cells in alopecia areata. At the level of the study: The share of scalp area affected provided the severity score for treated patients.

Comments on this clone: Its target is unknown.

Described treatment: oral pan-JAK inhibitor, 5-10 mg twice daily. Researchers took lesional scalp punch biopsies and peripheral blood from people who were alopecia areata patients. Germline-derived CDR1 and CDR2 are SQVTM and ANQGSEA. V was shortened by 6 bases and J by 6 bases, with 12 bases between the two germline ends. The length of the CDR3 is 11 residues. The study, taken as a whole, reports: Mice gave a clearer picture of TCR sharing than patients did, possibly for HLA-related reasons.

cDNA serving as the sequencing template came from extracted, reverse transcribed RNA. Method: immunoSEQ multiplex PCR; TCRdb's copy keeps in-frame clones and lacks some. The data show roughly 200,000 clones, 58% seen once. This receptor was identified in a human donor with alopecia areata. This chain links TRBV29-1 with TRBJ2-7; D not certain. Here the sequenced sample was CD8+ T cells sorted from blood, taken at week 24, from a patient treated with tofacitinib. CDR3 DNA: TGCAGCGTACCCGATGGTAGCGAGCAGTACTTC. Its translation: CSVPDGSEQYF.